This T cell receptor beta chain was retrieved from a study of molecular identifiers for immune sequencing clone quantification. Study-level information: Naive CD8 RNA (20,000 or 100,000 cells) was divided into five aliquots, with four sequenced. Study-wide results and limits: For highly expanded clones, sizes could be underestimated when identical TCR molecules share a barcode.

This clonotype was picked up many times. Its cognate antigen is unknown. A CD8+CD4-CCR7+CD45RA+ phenotype served as the sorting definition for naive CD8 T cells. Library preparation followed earlier protocols using designated TCR primers. A single record per CDR3 protein comes from TCRdb applying MiXCR to the PCR reads. The table lists approximately 59,000 distinct CDR3 sequences, 15% to 20% of them singletons, with roughly 1.6% in the top ten. The specimen sequenced was naive CD8+ T cells from blood, with Jurkat cell RNA spiked in. The subset here: FACS-sorted CD8+CD4-CCR7+CD45RA+ naive T cells. This sequence originates from a human donor in good health. Some libraries in this study had Jurkat cell RNA spiked in.

This chain's CDR3 is CASSDRDKGPEAFF. The CDR3 DNA reads TGTGCCAGCAGCGACCGGGACAAGGGACCTGAAGCTTTCTTT. V usage is TRBV5-5 and J usage is TRBJ1-1, with D tentatively TRBD1 (6 bases). CDR1 is SGHKS, CDR2 YYEKEE, per germline (reference sequence). The ends were cut back, 4 bases at V and 6 bases at J, with 16 bases in the middle. The CDR3 sequence is 14 residues long.